The 20 T cell receptor beta chains below all came from one sample that was sequenced in a study of human versus mouse CDR3 diversity and MHC coevolution. Repertoires were generated with immunoSEQ multiplex PCR, while TCRdb's copy carries only in-frame clones and drops some. The data contain around 59,000 clones, 94% of them singletons. Source material: naive CD4+ T cells from blood. Subset noted: CD45RO-negative CD62L-positive naive CD4 T cells. The receptors shown here come from a person between 60 and 69 years old in good health.

The chain joins TRBV4-1 to TRBJ1-3; D is possibly TRBD1 (5 bases). Germline-derived CDR1 and CDR2 are MGHRA and YSYEKL. V lost 5 bases, J lost 0 bases, and 11 bases lay in between. The CDR3 has 15 residues. The CDR3 sequence: CASSIQVRSGNTIYF. Written as DNA, the CDR3 is TGCGCCAGCAGCATACAGGTTCGCTCTGGAAACACCATATATTTT.

The chain carries TRBV5-1 and TRBJ1-2; D gene ambiguous. The CDR3 is 14 amino acids. The V end lost 4 bases, the J end lost 3 bases, and 13 bases lay between the germline ends. Germline-derived CDR1 and CDR2 are SGHRS and YFSETQ. DNA for the CDR3: TGCGCCAGCAGCCTCCTGATCGGGGACTATGGCTACACCTTC. Translated: CASSLLIGDYGYTF.

The J gene is TRBJ1-4, the V gene TRBV18; 10 nucleotides match TRBD1. Germline CDR1 and CDR2: KGHSH and LQKENI. With V trimmed by 3 bases and J by 7 bases, 5 bases remained unmatched. The CDR3 contains 15 residues. CDR3 loop: CASSPGTGVGEKLFF. CDR3 nucleotides: TGTGCCAGCTCACCTGGGACAGGGGTAGGTGAAAAACTGTTTTTT. The full variable domain, its missing parts supplied by reference TRBV18 and TRBJ1-4, is NAGVMQNPRHLVRRRGQEARLRCSPMKGHSHVYWYRQLPEEGLKFMVYLQKENIIDESGMPKERFSAEFPKEGPSILRIQQVVRGDSAAYFCASSPGTGVGEKLFFGSGTQLSVL.

The chain uses TRBV6-1 and TRBJ1-5, with D tentatively TRBD1 (5 bases). V lost 6 bases and J lost 9, with 15 bases in between. The germline V gene encodes CDR1 MNHNS and CDR2 SASEGT. This CDR3 has 13 residues. This chain's CDR3 is CASSAARDGPQHF. The DNA of the CDR3 is TGTGCCAGCAGCGCCGCGCGGGACGGGCCCCAGCATTTT.

The genes are TRBV5-1 and TRBJ2-7; 7 bases agree with TRBD2. Germline lookup yields CDR1 SGHRS and CDR2 YFSETQ. The CDR3 runs to 15 residues. V lost 1 base, J lost 2 bases, and 6 bases stayed unmatched. CDR3 loop: CASSLRAGAPYEQYF. CDR3 nucleotide sequence: TGCGCCAGCAGCTTGCGTGCGGGAGCGCCCTACGAGCAGTACTTC.

The chain recombines TRBV6-1 with TRBJ2-3; 9 bases are shared with TRBD2. V was clipped by 6 bases and J by 6 bases; unmatched bases: 10. This CDR3 spans 15 amino acids. Germline loops: CDR1 MNHNS, CDR2 SASEGT. In DNA, the CDR3 is TGTGCCAGCAGAGCTTGGCGGGAGGGCTGGGATACGCAGTATTTT. Residues: CASRAWREGWDTQYF.

The chain uses TRBV28 and TRBJ1-6; no clear D gene. The CDR3 contains 15 residues. The V gene's germline CDR1 is MDHEN and CDR2 SYDVKM. Trimming removed 6 bases from V and 0 bases from J, with 9 bases in between. CDR3 in DNA: TGTGCCAGCAGGGTCCGGAGCTCCTATAATTCACCCCTCCACTTT. Protein: CASRVRSSYNSPLHF.

This chain links TRBV5-4 with TRBJ1-3; 7 bases are shared with TRBD1. Germline CDR1 is SGHNT and CDR2 is YYREEE (reference sequence). The length of the CDR3 is 14 residues. Losses at the gene ends were 2 bases for V and 3 bases for J; bases not matched to a gene: 2. The CDR3 bases are TGTGCCAGCAGCTTAGGGGGCGGTGGAAACACCATATATTTT. Protein: CASSLGGGGNTIYF.

Remarks on this clone: Germline and junction disagree at one end, which may indicate a read error. The chain combines TRBV5-1 with TRBJ2-5; the D is unclear. Gene TRBJ2-7 matches the end of the DNA better, so the J call may be wrong. Germline assignment: CDR1 SGHRS and CDR2 YFSETQ. The CDR3 has 15 residues. The CDR3 loop reads CANSLLSLGAYEQYF. CDR3 nucleotides: TGCGCCAACAGCTTACTGTCGTTAGGAGCCTACGAGCAGTACTTC.

This chain connects TRBV6-1 to TRBJ1-3, with 9 bases matching TRBD1. The CDR3 extends over 14 amino acids. V lost 8 bases, J lost 3 bases, and 5 bases stayed unmatched. From germline, CDR1 is MNHNS and CDR2 SASEGT. CDR3 DNA sequence: TGTGCCAGCCGAGGGACAGGGAGTGGAAACACCATATATTTT. Its translation: CASRGTGSGNTIYF.

This clone was seen only a few times. V gene TRBV6-6 combines with J gene TRBJ1-3; D gene unclear. V was pared by 6 bases and J by 0 bases, with 12 bases between. The CDR3 is made up of 15 amino acids. Germline CDR1 is MNHNY and CDR2 is SVGAGI (reference sequence). The DNA for the CDR3 is TGTGCCAGCAGGTTCAACGCGAACTCTGGAAACACCATATATTTT. Protein product: CASRFNANSGNTIYF.

The sample holds a few counts of this clone. As DNA, the CDR3 is TGCGCCAGCAGTGAACAGGGGAAGGACTACGAGCAGTACTTC. This codes for CASSEQGKDYEQYF. V is TRBV10-1 and J is TRBJ2-7, with 7 bases that match TRBD1. Per germline, CDR1 WNHNN and CDR2 SYGVQD (reference sequence). The CDR3 is 14 residues long. The junction had 5 bases not matched to a gene; V was cut back by 3 bases and J by 3 bases.

Only one count was recorded for this clone. The junction differs from germline at one of its ends, possibly a read error. V and J are TRBV19 and TRBJ2-1, with D maybe TRBD2 (6 bases). Looked up from germline, CDR1 is LNHDA and CDR2 is SQIVND (reference sequence). The CDR3 length is 15 residues. The CDR3 here is CASSIGRDSHNEQFF. The CDR3 DNA reads as TGTGCCAGTAGTATAGGACGGGACTCCCACAATGAGCAGTTCTTC. The full variable domain, its missing parts supplied by reference TRBV19 and TRBJ2-1, is DGGITQSPKYLFRKEGQNVTLSCEQNLNHDAMYWYRQDPGQGLRLIYYSQIVNDFQKGDIAEGYSVSREKKESFPLTVTSAQKNPTAFYLCASSIGRDSHNEQFFGPGTRLTVL.

The rearrangement links TRBV7-9 to TRBJ2-3; a weak D match, TRBD1 (6 bases). With 3 bases removed from V and 3 bases from J, the gap between germline ends came to 16 bases. The germline V gene encodes CDR1 SEHNR and CDR2 FQNEAQ (reference sequence). The CDR3 runs to 16 residues. The CDR3, as DNA: TGTGCCAGCAGCTTGAGGGGCAGGGACATTACAGATACGCAGTATTTT. It specifies CASSLRGRDITDTQYF.

The gene calls are TRBV25-1 and TRBJ1-3; tentatively, D is TRBD1 (6 bases). V was pared by 6 bases and J by 0 bases, with 15 bases between. Germline V gives CDR1 MGHDK, CDR2 SYGVNS. CDR3 length equals 16 residues. In DNA, the CDR3 is TGTGCCAGCAGCCTCACAGGGACCGTCTCTGGAAACACCATATATTTT. Its translation is CASSLTGTVSGNTIYF.

V gene TRBV9 combines with J gene TRBJ2-5; a possible D gene is TRBD2 (7 bases). The CDR3 is 15 residues long. The V end lost 4 bases, the J end lost 5 bases, and 18 bases lay between the germline ends. Germline assignment: CDR1 SGDLS and CDR2 YYNGEE. In DNA form, the CDR3 reads TGTGCCAGCAGCAAAGTCGGGGGGCGCGGGGAGACCCAGTACTTC. This sequence encodes CASSKVGGRGETQYF.

The genes are TRBV19 and TRBJ2-1; 11 nucleotides align to TRBD1. The CDR3 runs to 16 residues. V was pared by 4 bases and J by 5 bases, with 7 bases of the junction left unmatched. Germline V gene lookup returns CDR1 LNHDA and CDR2 SQIVND (reference sequence). The CDR3, as DNA: TGTGCCAGTAGTACGACCGGGACAGGGGGTAACAATGAGCAGTTCTTC. Protein: CASSTTGTGGNNEQFF.

The genes are TRBV5-1 and TRBJ2-1, with 9 bases fitting TRBD2. Trimming removed 2 bases from V and 7 bases from J; junction bases left unmatched: 4. Germline V gives CDR1 SGHRS, CDR2 YFSETQ. This CDR3 contains 14 residues. DNA for the CDR3: TGCGCCAGCAGCTTCTCTAGCGGGACTAATGAGCAGTTCTTC. Amino acids: CASSFSSGTNEQFF.

This chain joins TRBV2 and TRBJ2-7, with TRBD1 matching 8 bases. This CDR3 contains 12 residues. In germline, CDR1 is SNHLY, CDR2 FYNNEI. Trimming at V came to 8 bases and at J to 6 bases, leaving 6 bases not matched to a gene. The CDR3 bases are TGTGCCAGCCGCTGGACAGGGAGCGAGCAGTACTTC. Encoded protein: CASRWTGSEQYF.

The V gene is TRBV9, the J gene TRBJ2-1, with TRBD1 identical over 9 bases. V dropped 4 bases and J dropped 7; count of bases not matched to a gene: 9. The germline V gene has CDR1 SGDLS and CDR2 YYNGEE. The CDR3 loop spans 15 amino acids. In DNA form, the CDR3 reads TGTGCCAGCAGCCCCGGGACAGGGCTTTCGAATGAGCAGTTCTTC. This translates into CASSPGTGLSNEQFF.